The source of this TCR beta chain is a study of blood T cell repertoires in COVID-19. Overall study context: The United States, Italy and Spain were the sources of the acute and convalescent COVID-19 samples.

Per the study methods: Amplifying reference gene primers gave estimates of nucleated cell counts. Assay used: immunoSEQ multiplex PCR; TCRdb lists only in-frame clones, some missing. D and trimming were read from the DNA, whereas the V and J calls and clone size are those reported in that table. This repertoire shows a few hundred thousand clones, less than 90% found once; its top ten account for about 2%. CDR3 size: 15 residues. Per the germline V gene, CDR1 is MNHEY and CDR2 is SVGAGI. V lost 5 bases and J 7 bases, leaving 18 bases between the germline ends. The source of this sequence is a man in his forties or fifties with active or convalescent COVID-19. The sample taken for sequencing was peripheral blood. This chain joins TRBV6-5 and TRBJ1-5; possible D gene TRBD1, 6 bases. The CDR3 DNA is TGTGCCAGCAGTAAACTACAGGGAATAAACCAGCCCCAGCATTTT. Amino acid sequence: CASSKLQGINQPQHF.